Listed below are T cell receptor beta chains from one sample, sequenced in a study of blood T cell repertoires in COVID-19. Libraries were prepared by immunoSEQ multiplex PCR; TCRdb keeps only in-frame clonotypes and omits some of them. This table has 300,000 to 350,000 clones, around 85% appearing once. Sample: PBMCs or T cells enriched from blood (not recorded which). The source of these receptors is a man aged 30-40 years who had recovered from COVID-19. The CDR3 runs from the conserved cysteine through the conserved F or W. D genes are given only for firm matches. A row's size may be missing; if present it is once, few, many or a size class.

length: 13
J: TRBJ1-1
size: .
V: TRBV5-5
D: .
CDR3: CASSLERRDKAFF
DNA: TGTGCCAGCAGCTTGGAGAGAAGGGACAAAGCTTTCTTT

length: 15
J: TRBJ2-7
size: .
V: TRBV28
D: .
CDR3: CASRLSLDSIYEQYF
DNA: TGTGCCAGCCGTTTAAGTCTGGACAGCATCTACGAGCAGTACTTC

length: 14
J: TRBJ1-1
size: .
V: TRBV29-1
D: TRBD1
CDR3: CSVRQGGLDTEAFF
DNA: TGCAGCGTTCGACAGGGAGGTCTGGACACTGAAGCTTTCTTT

length: 14
J: TRBJ1-1
size: .
V: TRBV6-5
D: .
CDR3: CASRGRAPNEEAFF
DNA: TGTGCCAGCAGGGGCAGGGCCCCGAACGAAGAAGCTTTCTTT

length: 15
J: TRBJ1-6
size: .
V: TRBV5-4
D: .
CDR3: CASSLVQVQDSPLHF
DNA: TGTGCCAGCAGCTTGGTACAGGTTCAGGATTCACCCCTCCACTTT

length: 15
J: TRBJ2-1
size: .
V: TRBV3-1/TRBV3-2
D: TRBD2
CDR3: CASSQVAGARNEQFF
DNA: TGTGCCAGCAGCCAAGTAGCGGGGGCCCGGAATGAGCAGTTCTTC

length: 17
J: TRBJ2-1
size: .
V: TRBV27
D: .
CDR3: CASSLIPHGRAYNEQFF
DNA: TGTGCCAGCAGCCTAATTCCCCACGGGCGGGCCTACAATGAGCAGTTCTTC

length: 17
J: TRBJ2-3
size: .
V: TRBV9
D: TRBD2
CDR3: CASSVVASGGGADTQYF
DNA: TGTGCCAGCAGCGTAGTAGCCAGCGGGGGAGGGGCAGATACGCAGTATTTT

length: 16
J: TRBJ1-6
size: .
V: TRBV3-1/TRBV3-2
D: .
CDR3: CASSQVRGNYNSPLHF
DNA: TGTGCCAGCAGCCAGGTCAGGGGTAACTATAATTCACCCCTCCACTTT

length: 13
J: TRBJ1-5
size: .
V: TRBV10-2
D: .
CDR3: CASSLRGHQPQHF
DNA: TGCGCCAGCAGTTTACGAGGGCATCAGCCCCAGCATTTT

length: 15
J: TRBJ2-5
size: .
V: TRBV13
D: TRBD2
CDR3: CASRGERGGQETQYF
DNA: TGTGCCTCTCGGGGCGAGCGGGGGGGCCAAGAGACCCAGTACTTC

length: 16
J: TRBJ1-2
size: .
V: TRBV7-2
D: .
CDR3: CASSLVGGPPNYGYTF
DNA: TGTGCCAGCAGCTTAGTAGGAGGGCCTCCTAACTATGGCTACACCTTC

length: 14
J: TRBJ1-2
size: .
V: TRBV5-4
D: .
CDR3: CASSVGQINYGYTF
DNA: TGTGCCAGCAGCGTCGGACAGATTAACTATGGCTACACCTTC

length: 15
J: TRBJ1-2
size: .
V: TRBV6-5
D: TRBD1
CDR3: CASSRDSLSNYGYTF
DNA: TGTGCCAGCAGTCGGGACAGTCTCTCTAACTATGGCTACACCTTC

length: 14
J: TRBJ2-2
size: few
V: TRBV5-1
D: .
CDR3: CASSSGYDGGELFF
DNA: TGCGCCAGCAGCTCGGGATACGATGGCGGGGAGCTGTTTTTT

length: 16
J: TRBJ1-3
size: .
V: TRBV4-1
D: .
CDR3: CASSQDSQGSGNTIYF
DNA: TGCGCCAGCAGCCAAGACTCACAGGGCTCTGGAAACACCATATATTTT

length: 13
J: TRBJ2-2
size: .
V: TRBV29-1
D: .
CDR3: CSVAAAPVGELFF
DNA: TGCAGCGTTGCAGCGGCCCCGGTCGGGGAGCTGTTTTTT

length: 19
J: TRBJ2-1
size: .
V: TRBV21-1
D: .
CDR3: CASSKGKLAGGLSYNEQFF
DNA: TGTGCCAGCAGCAAAGGGAAACTAGCGGGGGGGTTGTCCTACAATGAGCAGTTCTTC

length: 16
J: TRBJ1-2
size: .
V: TRBV5-4
D: TRBD1
CDR3: CASSLTGQGAIRGYTF
DNA: TGTGCCAGCAGCCTCACGGGACAGGGGGCGATAAGGGGCTACACCTTC

length: 12
J: TRBJ1-1
size: once
V: TRBV13
D: .
CDR3: CATADRNTEAFF
DNA: TGTGCCACCGCGGACAGGAACACTGAAGCTTTCTTT

length: 13
J: TRBJ1-4
size: .
V: TRBV7-2
D: .
CDR3: CASNTGGDEKLFF
DNA: TGTGCCAGCAACACGGGGGGGGATGAAAAACTGTTTTTT

length: 13
J: TRBJ1-4
size: .
V: TRBV13
D: .
CDR3: CASSTRVGEKLFF
DNA: TGTGCCAGCAGCACGAGGGTCGGTGAAAAACTGTTTTTT

length: 14
J: TRBJ1-3
size: .
V: TRBV30
D: .
CDR3: CAWSVGGDGNTIYF
DNA: TGTGCCTGGAGTGTAGGGGGGGACGGAAACACCATATATTTT

length: 16
J: TRBJ1-3
size: .
V: TRBV2
D: .
CDR3: CASRGGRQPNLYTIYF
DNA: TGTGCCAGCAGGGGTGGTCGACAGCCGAATTTATACACCATATATTTT

length: 15
J: TRBJ1-2
size: .
V: TRBV6-6
D: .
CDR3: CAIVGVVGTSYGYTF
DNA: TGTGCCATCGTGGGGGTAGTGGGGACTTCCTATGGCTACACCTTC

length: 14
J: TRBJ1-6
size: few
V: TRBV10-1
D: .
CDR3: CASSREEWNSPLHF
DNA: TGCGCCAGCAGCAGGGAAGAGTGGAATTCACCCCTCCACTTT

length: 14
J: TRBJ2-2
size: .
V: TRBV5-1
D: .
CDR3: CASSGGGGTGELFF
DNA: TGCGCCAGCAGCGGCGGGGGCGGCACCGGGGAGCTGTTTTTT

length: 14
J: TRBJ1-1
size: .
V: TRBV5-1
D: TRBD1
CDR3: CASSSWTGGTEAFF
DNA: TGCGCCAGCAGCTCCTGGACAGGGGGCACTGAAGCTTTCTTT

length: 14
J: TRBJ1-4
size: .
V: TRBV9
D: .
CDR3: CASSVGQGSEKLFF
DNA: TGTGCCAGCAGCGTAGGGCAGGGGTCGGAAAAACTGTTTTTT

length: 15
J: TRBJ2-7
size: .
V: TRBV7-2
D: TRBD2
CDR3: CASSLASGGAYEQYF
DNA: TGTGCCAGCAGCTTAGCGAGCGGGGGAGCCTACGAGCAGTACTTC

length: 14
J: TRBJ2-5
size: once
V: TRBV6-5
D: TRBD2
CDR3: CASRMTSAGETQYF
DNA: TGTGCCAGCAGGATGACTAGCGCAGGAGAGACCCAGTACTTC

length: 14
J: TRBJ2-1
size: .
V: TRBV4-2
D: TRBD2
CDR3: CASSQGGVYNEQFF
DNA: TGTGCCAGCAGCCAGGGGGGGGTCTACAATGAGCAGTTCTTC